This T cell receptor (beta chain) stems from a study of shared clonotypes between healthy human individuals. The ends lost 3 bases at V and 6 bases at J; junction bases unmatched: 5. Germline V gene data show CDR1 as SGHRS and CDR2 as YFSETQ. The CDR3 consists of 15 residues. Sequencing was performed with immunoSEQ multiplex PCR; in TCRdb, only in-frame clones are kept and a portion is missing. The sample lists around 980,000 clones, around 82% occurring once. The receptor comes from a man aged 18 to 29 in good health. Some clones in this sample may be carry-over from other donors' samples. The chain recombines TRBV5-1 with TRBJ2-7; 14 bases align to TRBD2. Sequencing was performed on memory CD4+ T cells from PBMCs. Stated subset: CD45RA-negative fraction. CDR3 nucleotides: TGCGCCAGCAGCTACGGGACTAGCGGGAGAGGCGAGCAGTACTTC. It translates to CASSYGTSGRGEQYF.